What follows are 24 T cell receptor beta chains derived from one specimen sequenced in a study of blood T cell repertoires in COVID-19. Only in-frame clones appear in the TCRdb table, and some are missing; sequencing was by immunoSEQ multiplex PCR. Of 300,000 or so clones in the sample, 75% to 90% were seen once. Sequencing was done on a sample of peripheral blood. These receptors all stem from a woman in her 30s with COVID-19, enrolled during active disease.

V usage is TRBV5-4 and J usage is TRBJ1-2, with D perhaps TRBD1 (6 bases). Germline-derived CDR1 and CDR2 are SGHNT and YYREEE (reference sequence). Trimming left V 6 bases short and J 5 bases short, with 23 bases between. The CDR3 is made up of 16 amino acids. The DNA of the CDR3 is TGTGCCAGCACCCCGGGAGGGGGGGAGAGAACTTATGGCTACACCTTC. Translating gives CASTPGGGERTYGYTF.

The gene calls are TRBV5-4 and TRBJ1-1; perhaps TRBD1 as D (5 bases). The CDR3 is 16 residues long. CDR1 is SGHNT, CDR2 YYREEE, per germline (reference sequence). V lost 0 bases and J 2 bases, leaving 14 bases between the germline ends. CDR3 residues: CASSLDPPGRNTEAFF. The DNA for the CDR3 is TGTGCCAGCAGCTTGGACCCCCCAGGGCGTAACACTGAAGCTTTCTTT.

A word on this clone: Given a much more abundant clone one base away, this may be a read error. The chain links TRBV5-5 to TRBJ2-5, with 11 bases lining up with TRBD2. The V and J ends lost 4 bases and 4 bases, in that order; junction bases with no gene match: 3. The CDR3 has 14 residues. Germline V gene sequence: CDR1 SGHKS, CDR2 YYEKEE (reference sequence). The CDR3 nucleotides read TGTGCCAGCAGCCCCGGACTAGCGGGAGAGACCCAGTACTTC. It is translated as CASSPGLAGETQYF.

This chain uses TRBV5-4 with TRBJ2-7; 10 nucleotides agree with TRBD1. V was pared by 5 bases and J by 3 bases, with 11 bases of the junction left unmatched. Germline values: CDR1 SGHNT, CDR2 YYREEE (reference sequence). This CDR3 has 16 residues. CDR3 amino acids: CASRRDRDRGIYEQYF. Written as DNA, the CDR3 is TGTGCCAGCAGACGAGACCGGGACAGGGGTATCTACGAGCAGTACTTC.

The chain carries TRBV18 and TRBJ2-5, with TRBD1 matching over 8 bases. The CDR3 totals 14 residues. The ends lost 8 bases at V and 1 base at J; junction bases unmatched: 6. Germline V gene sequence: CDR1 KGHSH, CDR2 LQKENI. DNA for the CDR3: TGTGCCAGCGGACAGGGTGGAACCCAAGAGACCCAGTACTTC. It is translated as CASGQGGTQETQYF.

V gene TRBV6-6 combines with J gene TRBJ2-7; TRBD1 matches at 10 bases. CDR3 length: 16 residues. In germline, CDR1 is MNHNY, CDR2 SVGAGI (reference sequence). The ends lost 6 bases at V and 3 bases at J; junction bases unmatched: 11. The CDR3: CASSPRDRGPSYEQYF. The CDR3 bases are TGTGCCAGCAGCCCCCGGGACAGGGGTCCTAGCTACGAGCAGTACTTC.

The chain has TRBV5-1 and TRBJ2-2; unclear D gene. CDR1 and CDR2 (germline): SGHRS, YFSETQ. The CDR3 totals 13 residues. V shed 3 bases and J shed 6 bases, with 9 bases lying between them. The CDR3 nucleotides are TGCGCCAGCAGCTACCTAGACGCCGGGGAGCTGTTTTTT. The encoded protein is CASSYLDAGELFF.

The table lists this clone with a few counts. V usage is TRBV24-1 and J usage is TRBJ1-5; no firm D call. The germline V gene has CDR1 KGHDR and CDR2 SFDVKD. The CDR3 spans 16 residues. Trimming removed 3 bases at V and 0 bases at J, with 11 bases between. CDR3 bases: TGTGCCACCAGTGATGCCTCGATAGATAGCAATCAGCCCCAGCATTTT. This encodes CATSDASIDSNQPQHF.

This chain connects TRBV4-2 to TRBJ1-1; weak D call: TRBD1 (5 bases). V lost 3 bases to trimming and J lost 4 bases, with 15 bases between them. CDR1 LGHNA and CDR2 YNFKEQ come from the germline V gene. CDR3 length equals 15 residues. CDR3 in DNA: TGTGCCAGCAGCCATACCAGGGACTGGGCCACTGAAGCTTTCTTT. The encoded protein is CASSHTRDWATEAFF.

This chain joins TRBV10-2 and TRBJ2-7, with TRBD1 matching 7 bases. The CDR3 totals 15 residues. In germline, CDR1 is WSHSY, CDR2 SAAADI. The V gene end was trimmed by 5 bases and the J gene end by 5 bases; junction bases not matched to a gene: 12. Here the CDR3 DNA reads TGCGCCAGCAGTTCCAGACAGGGATTACAGGACGAGCAGTACTTC. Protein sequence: CASSSRQGLQDEQYF.

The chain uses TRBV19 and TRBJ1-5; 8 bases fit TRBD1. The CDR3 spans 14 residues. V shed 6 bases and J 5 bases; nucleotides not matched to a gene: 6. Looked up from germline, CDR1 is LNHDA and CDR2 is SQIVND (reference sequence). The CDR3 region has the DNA TGTGCCAGTAGCCCTAACAGGGGGTATCAGCCCCAGCATTTT. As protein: CASSPNRGYQPQHF.

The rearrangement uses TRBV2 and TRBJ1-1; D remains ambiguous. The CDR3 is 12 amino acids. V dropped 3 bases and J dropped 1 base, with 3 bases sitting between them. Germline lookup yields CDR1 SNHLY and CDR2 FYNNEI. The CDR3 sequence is CASSERNTEAFF. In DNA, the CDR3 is TGTGCCAGCAGTGAGCGGAACACTGAAGCTTTCTTT.

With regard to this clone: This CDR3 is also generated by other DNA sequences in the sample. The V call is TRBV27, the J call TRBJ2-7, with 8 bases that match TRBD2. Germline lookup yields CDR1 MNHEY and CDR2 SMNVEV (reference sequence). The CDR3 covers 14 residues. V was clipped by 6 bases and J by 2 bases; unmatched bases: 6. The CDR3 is CASSPRGGAYEQYF. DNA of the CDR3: TGTGCCAGCAGCCCCCGGGGGGGGGCCTACGAGCAGTACTTC.

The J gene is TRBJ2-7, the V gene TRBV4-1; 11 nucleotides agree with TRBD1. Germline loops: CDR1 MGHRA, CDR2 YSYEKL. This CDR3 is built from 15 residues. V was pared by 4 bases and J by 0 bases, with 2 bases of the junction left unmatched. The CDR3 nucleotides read TGCGCCAGCAGCCTCGGGACAGGGGGCTCCTACGAGCAGTACTTC. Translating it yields CASSLGTGGSYEQYF.

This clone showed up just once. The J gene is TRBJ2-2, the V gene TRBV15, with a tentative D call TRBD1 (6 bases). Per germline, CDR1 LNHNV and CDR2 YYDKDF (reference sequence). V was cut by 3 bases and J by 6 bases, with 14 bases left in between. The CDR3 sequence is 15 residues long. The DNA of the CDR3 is TGTGCCACCAGCAGCTTGACAGGCATGCCCGGGGAGCTGTTTTTT. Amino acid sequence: CATSSLTGMPGELFF.

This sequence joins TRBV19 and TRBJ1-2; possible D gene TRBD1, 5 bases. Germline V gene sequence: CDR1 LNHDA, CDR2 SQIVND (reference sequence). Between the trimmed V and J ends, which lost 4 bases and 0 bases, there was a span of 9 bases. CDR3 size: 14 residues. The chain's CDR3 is CASSRQNPNYGYTF. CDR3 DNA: TGTGCCAGTAGTAGACAGAATCCTAACTATGGCTACACCTTC.

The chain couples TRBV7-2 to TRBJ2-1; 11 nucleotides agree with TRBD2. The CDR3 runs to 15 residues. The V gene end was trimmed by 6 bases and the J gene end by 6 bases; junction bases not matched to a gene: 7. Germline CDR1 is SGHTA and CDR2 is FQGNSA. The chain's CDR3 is CASSPDLAGGNEQFF. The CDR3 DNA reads TGTGCCAGCAGTCCCGATCTAGCGGGAGGCAATGAGCAGTTCTTC.

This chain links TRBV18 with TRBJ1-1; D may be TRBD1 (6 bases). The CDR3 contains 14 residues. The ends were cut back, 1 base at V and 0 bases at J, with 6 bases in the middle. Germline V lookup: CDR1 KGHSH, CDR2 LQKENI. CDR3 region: CASSPQGVNTEAFF. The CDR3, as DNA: TGTGCCAGCTCACCACAGGGGGTGAACACTGAAGCTTTCTTT.

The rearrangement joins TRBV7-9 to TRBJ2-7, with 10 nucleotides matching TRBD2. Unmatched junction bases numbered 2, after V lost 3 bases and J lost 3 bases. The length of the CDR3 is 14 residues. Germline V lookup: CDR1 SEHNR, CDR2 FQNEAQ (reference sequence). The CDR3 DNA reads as TGTGCCAGCAGCTTGTCTAGCGGGAGCTACGAGCAGTACTTC. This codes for CASSLSSGSYEQYF.

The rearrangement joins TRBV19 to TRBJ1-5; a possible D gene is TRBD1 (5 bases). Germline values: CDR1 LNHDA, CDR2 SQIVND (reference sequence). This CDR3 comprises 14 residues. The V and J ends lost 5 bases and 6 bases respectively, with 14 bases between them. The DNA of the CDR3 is TGTGCCAGTAGTGAGGCAGGGAGGGGTCAGCCCCAGCATTTT. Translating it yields CASSEAGRGQPQHF.

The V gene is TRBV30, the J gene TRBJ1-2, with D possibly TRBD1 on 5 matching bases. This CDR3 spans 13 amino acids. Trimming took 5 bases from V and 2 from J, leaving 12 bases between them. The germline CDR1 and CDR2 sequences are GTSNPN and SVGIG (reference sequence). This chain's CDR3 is CAWGDGVNYGYTF. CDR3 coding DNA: TGTGCCTGGGGGGACGGGGTCAACTATGGCTACACCTTC. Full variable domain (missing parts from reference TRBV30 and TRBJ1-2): SQTIHQWPATLVQPVGSPLSLECTVEGTSNPNLYWYRQAAGRGLQLLFYSVGIGQISSEVPQNLSASRPQDRQFILSSKKLLLSDSGFYLCAWGDGVNYGYTFGSGTRLTVV.

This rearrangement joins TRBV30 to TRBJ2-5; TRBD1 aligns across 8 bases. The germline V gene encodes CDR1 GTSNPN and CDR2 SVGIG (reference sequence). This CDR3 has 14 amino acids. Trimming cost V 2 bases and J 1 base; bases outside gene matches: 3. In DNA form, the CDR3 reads TGTGCCTGGAGTTGGACAGGGATCCAAGAGACCCAGTACTTC. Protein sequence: CAWSWTGIQETQYF.

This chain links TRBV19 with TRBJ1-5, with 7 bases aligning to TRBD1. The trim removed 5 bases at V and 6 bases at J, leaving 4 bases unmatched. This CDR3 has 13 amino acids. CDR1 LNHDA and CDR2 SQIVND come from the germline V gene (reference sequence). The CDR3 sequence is CASSSQGGQPQHF. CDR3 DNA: TGTGCCAGTAGTTCCCAGGGGGGTCAGCCCCAGCATTTT.

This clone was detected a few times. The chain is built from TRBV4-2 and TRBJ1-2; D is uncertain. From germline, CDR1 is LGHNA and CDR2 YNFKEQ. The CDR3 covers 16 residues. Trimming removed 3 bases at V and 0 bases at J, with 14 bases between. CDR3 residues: CASSQVRQAANYGYTF. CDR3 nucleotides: TGTGCCAGCAGCCAGGTCAGACAAGCAGCTAACTATGGCTACACCTTC.